This T cell receptor (beta chain) was identified in a study of neurological immune-mediated disorders. There are 14 residues in the CDR3. V was clipped by 6 bases and J by 5 bases; unmatched bases: 9. CDR1 and CDR2 (germline): KGHSH, LQKENI. General study results and limits: Multiple sclerosis, the disease with the least TCR clonal expansion, fell below healthy controls, whereas HTLV-1-associated myelopathy showed the most. CDR3 amino acid sequences found in expanded clones were never shared across subjects, suggesting private repertoires in all groups.

5'RACE employing 10-nucleotide random UMIs yielded the cDNA. MiXCR, applied by TCRdb to the 5' RACE reads, yields one record per CDR3 protein. The table has tens of thousands of distinct CDR3 sequences, approximately 13% seen once. The time point: longitudinal time-point 2. This clonotype was seen repeatedly, ten times or more. The antigen is undetermined. The specimen sequenced was PBMCs. This receptor was taken from a female donor with HTLV-1-associated myelopathy (HAM/TSP). This chain connects TRBV18 to TRBJ2-7, with 8 bases that match TRBD1. Here the CDR3 reads CASSQGQASHEQYF. The DNA of the CDR3 is TGTGCCAGCTCTCAGGGACAGGCGTCTCACGAGCAGTACTTC.